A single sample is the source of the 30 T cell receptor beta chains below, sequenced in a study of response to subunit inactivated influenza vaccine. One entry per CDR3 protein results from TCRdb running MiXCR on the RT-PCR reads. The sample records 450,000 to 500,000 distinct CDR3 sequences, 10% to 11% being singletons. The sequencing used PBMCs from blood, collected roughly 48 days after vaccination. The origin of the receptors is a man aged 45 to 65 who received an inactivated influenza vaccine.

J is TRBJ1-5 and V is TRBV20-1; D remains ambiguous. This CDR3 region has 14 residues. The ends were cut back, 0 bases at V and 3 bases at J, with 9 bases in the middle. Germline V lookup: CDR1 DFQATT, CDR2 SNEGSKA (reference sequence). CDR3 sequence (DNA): TGCAGTGCTAGAGATGCCCACCCCAATCAGCCCCAGCATTTT. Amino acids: CSARDAHPNQPQHF.

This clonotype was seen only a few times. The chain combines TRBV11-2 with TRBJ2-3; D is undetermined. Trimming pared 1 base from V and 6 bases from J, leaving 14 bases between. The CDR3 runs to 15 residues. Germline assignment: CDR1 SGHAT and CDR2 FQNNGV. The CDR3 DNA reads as TGTGCCAGCAGCTTAGCCGGACCTCGAGCGGATACGCAGTATTTT. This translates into CASSLAGPRADTQYF.

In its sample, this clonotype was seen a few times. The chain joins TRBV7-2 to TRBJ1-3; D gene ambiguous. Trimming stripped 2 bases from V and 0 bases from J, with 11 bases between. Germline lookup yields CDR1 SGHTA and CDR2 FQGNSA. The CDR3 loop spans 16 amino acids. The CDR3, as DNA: TGTGCCAGCAGCTTAATGTCTTCTTCCTCTGGAAACACCATATATTTT. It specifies CASSLMSSSSGNTIYF.

The CDR3 region is CASSVRTSGKNSYEQYF. The CDR3, as DNA: TGTGCCAGCAGCGTCCGGACTAGCGGGAAAAACTCCTACGAGCAGTACTTC. This chain links TRBV7-2 with TRBJ2-7, with 12 positions matching TRBD2. Germline V CDR1 and CDR2: SGHTA, FQGNSA. The CDR3 is 17 amino acids. J lost 0 bases, V lost 5 bases, and 8 bases had no gene match.

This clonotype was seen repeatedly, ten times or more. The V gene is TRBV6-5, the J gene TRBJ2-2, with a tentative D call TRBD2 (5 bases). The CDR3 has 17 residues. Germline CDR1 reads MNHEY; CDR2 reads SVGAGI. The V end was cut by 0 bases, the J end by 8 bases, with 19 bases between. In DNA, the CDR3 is TGTGCCAGCAGTTACTCGAGTATCGGGGATCGAATGGGGGAGCTGTTTTTT. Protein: CASSYSSIGDRMGELFF.

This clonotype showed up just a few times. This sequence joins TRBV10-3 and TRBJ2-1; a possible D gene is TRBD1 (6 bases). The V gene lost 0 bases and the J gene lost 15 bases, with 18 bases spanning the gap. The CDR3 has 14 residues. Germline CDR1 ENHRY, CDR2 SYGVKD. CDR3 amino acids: CAISESTGRLVRFF. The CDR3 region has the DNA TGTGCCATCAGTGAGTCGACAGGCAGGCTCGTTCGGTTCTTC.

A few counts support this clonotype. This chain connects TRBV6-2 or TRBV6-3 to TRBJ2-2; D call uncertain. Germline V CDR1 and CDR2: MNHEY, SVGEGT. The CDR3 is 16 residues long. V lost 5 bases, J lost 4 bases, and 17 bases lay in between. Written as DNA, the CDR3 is TGTGCCAGCAGTCACCCTAAGATCACCGCCACCGGGGAGCTGTTTTTT. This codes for CASSHPKITATGELFF.

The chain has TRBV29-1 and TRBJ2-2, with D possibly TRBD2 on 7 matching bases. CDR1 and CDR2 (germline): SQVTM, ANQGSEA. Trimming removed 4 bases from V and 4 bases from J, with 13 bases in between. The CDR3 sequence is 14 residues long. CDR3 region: CSVARGQRTGELFF. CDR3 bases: TGCAGCGTTGCGCGGGGGCAGCGCACCGGGGAGCTGTTTTTT.

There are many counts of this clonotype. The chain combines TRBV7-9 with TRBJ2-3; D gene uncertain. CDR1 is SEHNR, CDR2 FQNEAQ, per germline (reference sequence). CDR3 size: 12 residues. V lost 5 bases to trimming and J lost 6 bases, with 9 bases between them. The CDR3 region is CASSTGMDTQYF. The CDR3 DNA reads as TGTGCCAGCAGCACTGGTATGGATACGCAGTATTTT.

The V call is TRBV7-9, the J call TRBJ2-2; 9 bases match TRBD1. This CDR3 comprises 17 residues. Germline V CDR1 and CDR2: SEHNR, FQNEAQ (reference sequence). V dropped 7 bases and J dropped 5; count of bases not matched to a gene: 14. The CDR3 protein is CASTKKLGQGGTGELFF. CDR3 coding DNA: TGTGCCAGCACCAAGAAGCTGGGACAGGGAGGAACCGGGGAGCTGTTTTTT.

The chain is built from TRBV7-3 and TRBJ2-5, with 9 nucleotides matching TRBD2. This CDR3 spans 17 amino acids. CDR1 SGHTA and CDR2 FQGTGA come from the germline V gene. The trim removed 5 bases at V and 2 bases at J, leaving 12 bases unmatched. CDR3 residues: CASSPPAGGPVQETQYF. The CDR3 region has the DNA TGTGCCAGCAGCCCCCCAGCGGGAGGCCCAGTACAAGAGACCCAGTACTTC.

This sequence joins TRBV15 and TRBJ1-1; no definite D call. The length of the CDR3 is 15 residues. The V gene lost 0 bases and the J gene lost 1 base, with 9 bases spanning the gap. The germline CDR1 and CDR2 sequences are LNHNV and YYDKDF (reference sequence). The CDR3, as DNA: TGTGCCACCAGCAGAGATTTAAGGGAGAACACTGAAGCTTTCTTT. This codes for CATSRDLRENTEAFF.

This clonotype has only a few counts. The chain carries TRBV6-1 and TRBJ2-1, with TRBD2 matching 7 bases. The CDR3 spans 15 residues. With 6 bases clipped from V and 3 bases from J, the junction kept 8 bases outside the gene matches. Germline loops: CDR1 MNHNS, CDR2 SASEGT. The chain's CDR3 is CASSMTSLYYNEQFF. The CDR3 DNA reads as TGTGCCAGCAGCATGACTAGCTTGTACTACAATGAGCAGTTCTTC.

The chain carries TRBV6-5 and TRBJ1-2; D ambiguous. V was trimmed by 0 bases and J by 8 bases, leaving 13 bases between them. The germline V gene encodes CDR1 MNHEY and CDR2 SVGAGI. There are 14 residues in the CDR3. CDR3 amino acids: CASSYSMESGGYTF. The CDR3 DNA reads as TGTGCCAGCAGTTACTCGATGGAGTCCGGAGGCTACACCTTC.

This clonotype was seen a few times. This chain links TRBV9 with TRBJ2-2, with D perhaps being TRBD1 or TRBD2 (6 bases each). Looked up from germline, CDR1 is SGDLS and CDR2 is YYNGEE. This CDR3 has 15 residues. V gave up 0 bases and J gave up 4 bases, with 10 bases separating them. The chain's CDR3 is CASSVGGAGTGELFF. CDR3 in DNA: TGTGCCAGCAGCGTAGGGGGGGCCGGCACCGGGGAGCTGTTTTTT. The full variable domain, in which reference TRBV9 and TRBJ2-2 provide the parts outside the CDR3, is DSGVTQTPKHLITATGQRVTLRCSPRSGDLSVYWYQQSLDQGLQFLIQYYNGEERAKGNILERFSAQQFPDLHSELNLSSLELGDSALYFCASSVGGAGTGELFFGEGSRLTVL.

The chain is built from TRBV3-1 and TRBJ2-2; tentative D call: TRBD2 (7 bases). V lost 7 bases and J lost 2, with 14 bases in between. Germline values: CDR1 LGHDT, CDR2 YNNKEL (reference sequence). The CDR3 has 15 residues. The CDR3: CASTRGGPNTGELFF. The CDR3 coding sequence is TGTGCCAGCACCCGCGGGGGCCCCAACACCGGGGAGCTGTTTTTT.

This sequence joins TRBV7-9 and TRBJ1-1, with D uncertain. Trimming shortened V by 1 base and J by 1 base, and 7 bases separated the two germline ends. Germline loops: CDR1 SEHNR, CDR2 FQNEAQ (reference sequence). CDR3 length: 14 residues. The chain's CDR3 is CASSLEQPNTEAFF. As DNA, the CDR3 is TGTGCCAGCAGCTTAGAACAGCCGAACACTGAAGCTTTCTTT.

CDR3 coding DNA: TGCAGTGGATGGCGGACCCAAGAGACCCAGTACTTC. Protein sequence: CSGWRTQETQYF. The chain uses TRBV20-1 and TRBJ2-5; no clear D. Trimming pared 7 bases from V and 1 base from J, leaving 10 bases between. The CDR3 length is 12 residues. Looked up from germline, CDR1 is DFQATT and CDR2 is SNEGSKA (reference sequence).

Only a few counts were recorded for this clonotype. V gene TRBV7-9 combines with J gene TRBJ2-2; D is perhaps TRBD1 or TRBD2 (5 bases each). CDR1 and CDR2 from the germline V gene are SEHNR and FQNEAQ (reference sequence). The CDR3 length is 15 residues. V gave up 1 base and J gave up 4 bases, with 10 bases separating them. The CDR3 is CASSLVSGLTGELFF. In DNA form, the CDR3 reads TGTGCCAGCAGCTTAGTTTCGGGGCTCACCGGGGAGCTGTTTTTT.

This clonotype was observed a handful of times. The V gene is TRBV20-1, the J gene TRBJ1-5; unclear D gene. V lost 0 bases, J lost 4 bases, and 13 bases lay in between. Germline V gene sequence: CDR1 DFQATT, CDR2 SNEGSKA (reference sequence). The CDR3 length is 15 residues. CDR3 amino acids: CSARDGQQPNQPQHF. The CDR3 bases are TGCAGTGCTAGAGATGGTCAGCAACCTAATCAGCCCCAGCATTTT.

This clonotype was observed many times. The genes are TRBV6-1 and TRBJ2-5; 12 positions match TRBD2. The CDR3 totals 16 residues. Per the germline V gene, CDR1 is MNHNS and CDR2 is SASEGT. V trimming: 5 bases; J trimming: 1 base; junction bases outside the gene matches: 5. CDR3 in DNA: TGTGCCAGCAGTCCTCTAGCGGGAGGGATCCAAGAGACCCAGTACTTC. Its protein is CASSPLAGGIQETQYF.

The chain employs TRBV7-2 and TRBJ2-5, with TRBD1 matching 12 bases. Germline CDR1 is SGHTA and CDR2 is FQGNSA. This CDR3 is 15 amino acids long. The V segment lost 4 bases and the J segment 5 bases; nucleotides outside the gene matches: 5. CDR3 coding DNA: TGTGCCAGCAGCTGGGGGACAGGGGGCGCCGAGACCCAGTACTTC. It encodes CASSWGTGGAETQYF.

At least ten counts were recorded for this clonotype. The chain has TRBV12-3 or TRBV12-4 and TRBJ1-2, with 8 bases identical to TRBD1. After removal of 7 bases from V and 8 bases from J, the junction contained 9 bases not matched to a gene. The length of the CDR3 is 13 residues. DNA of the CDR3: TGTGCCAGCACCAAAGGACAGGGATGGGGCTACACCTTC. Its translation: CASTKGQGWGYTF.

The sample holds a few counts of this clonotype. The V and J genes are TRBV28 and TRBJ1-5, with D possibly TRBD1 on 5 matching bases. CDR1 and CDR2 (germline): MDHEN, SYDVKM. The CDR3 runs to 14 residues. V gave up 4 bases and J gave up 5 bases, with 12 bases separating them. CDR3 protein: CASSWGGEYQPQHF. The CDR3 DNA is TGTGCCAGCAGTTGGGGGGGGGAATATCAGCCCCAGCATTTT.

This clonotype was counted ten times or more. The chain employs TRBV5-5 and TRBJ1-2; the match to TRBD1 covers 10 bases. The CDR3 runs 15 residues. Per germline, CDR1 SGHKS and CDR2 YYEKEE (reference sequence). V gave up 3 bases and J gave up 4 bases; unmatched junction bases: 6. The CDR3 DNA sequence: TGTGCCAGCAGCTCCTCCGGGACAGGGGCCTATGGCTACACCTTC. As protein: CASSSSGTGAYGYTF.

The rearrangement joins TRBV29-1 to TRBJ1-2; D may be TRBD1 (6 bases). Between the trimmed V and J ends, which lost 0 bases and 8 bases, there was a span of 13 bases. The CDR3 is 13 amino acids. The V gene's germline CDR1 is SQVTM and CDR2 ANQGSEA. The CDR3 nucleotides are TGCAGCGTTGAAGATGAAGGGGGTGAAGGCTACACCTTC. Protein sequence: CSVEDEGGEGYTF.

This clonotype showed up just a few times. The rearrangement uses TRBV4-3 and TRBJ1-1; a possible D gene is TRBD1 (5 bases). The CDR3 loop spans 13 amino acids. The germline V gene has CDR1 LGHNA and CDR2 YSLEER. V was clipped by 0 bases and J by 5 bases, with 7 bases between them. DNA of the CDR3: TGCGCCAGCAGCCAAGACAGGGAAACTGAAGCTTTCTTT. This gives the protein CASSQDRETEAFF.

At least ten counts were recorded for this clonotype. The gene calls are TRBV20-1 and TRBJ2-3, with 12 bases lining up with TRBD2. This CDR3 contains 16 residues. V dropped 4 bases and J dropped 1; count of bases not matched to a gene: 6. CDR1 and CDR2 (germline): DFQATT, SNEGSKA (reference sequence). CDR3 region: CSANSGTSGRTDTQYF. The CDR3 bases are TGCAGTGCTAATAGTGGGACTAGCGGGCGCACAGATACGCAGTATTTT.

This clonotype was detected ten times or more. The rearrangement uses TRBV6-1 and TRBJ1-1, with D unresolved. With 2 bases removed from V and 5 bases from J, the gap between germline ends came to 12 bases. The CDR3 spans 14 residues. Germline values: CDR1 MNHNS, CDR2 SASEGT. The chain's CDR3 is CASSEIKGRTEAFF. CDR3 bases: TGTGCCAGCAGTGAAATTAAAGGGCGGACTGAAGCTTTCTTT.

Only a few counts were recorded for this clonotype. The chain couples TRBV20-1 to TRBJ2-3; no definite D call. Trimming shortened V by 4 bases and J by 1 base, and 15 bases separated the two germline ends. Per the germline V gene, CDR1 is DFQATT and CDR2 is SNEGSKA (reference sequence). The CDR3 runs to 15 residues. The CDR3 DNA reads TGCAGTGCTAAAGACCCTCCTGTAGGCACAGATACGCAGTATTTT. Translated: CSAKDPPVGTDTQYF.